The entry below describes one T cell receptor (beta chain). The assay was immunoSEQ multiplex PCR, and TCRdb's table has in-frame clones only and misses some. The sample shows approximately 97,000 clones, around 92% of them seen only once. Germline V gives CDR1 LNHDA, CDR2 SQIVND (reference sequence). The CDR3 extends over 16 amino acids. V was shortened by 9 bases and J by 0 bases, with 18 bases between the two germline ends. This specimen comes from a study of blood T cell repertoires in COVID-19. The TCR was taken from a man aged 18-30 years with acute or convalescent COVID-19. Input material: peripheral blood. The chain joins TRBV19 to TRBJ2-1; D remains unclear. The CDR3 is CASTLSQASSYNEQFF. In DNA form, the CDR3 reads TGTGCCAGCACGTTATCCCAGGCGAGCTCCTACAATGAGCAGTTCTTC.